The clone carrying this T cell receptor (beta chain) occurred many times. Its antigen is unidentified. These data originate in a study of T cell repertoires in cytomegalovirus infection. Study context: From public TCR beta signatures came an indication of both CMV infection and matching HLA type. Study-wide results and limits: Frequencies of public TCR beta families were cumulated, and this identified carriers of CMV plus the relevant HLA. Within the response measured ex vivo, HLA-C-restricted CMV-specific TCR beta clonotypes were dominant.

This CDR3 contains 11 residues. Germline lookup yields CDR1 SGHTA and CDR2 FQGNSA. V was trimmed by 2 bases and J by 9 bases, leaving 5 bases between them. TCRdb redid the calling of the reads with MiXCR, one entry per CDR3 protein. This table has 200,000 or so distinct CDR3 sequences, roughly 27% appearing once. The sequenced sample consisted of PBMCs. V and J are TRBV7-2 and TRBJ2-1; D unresolved. This TCR was sampled from a human donor in good health (CMV status not recorded). Some clones in this sample may be carry-over from other donors' samples. The CDR3 protein is CASSLMGEQFF. As DNA, the CDR3 is TGTGCCAGCAGCTTAATGGGTGAGCAGTTCTTC.